This T cell receptor beta chain was captured by sequencing in a study of CD8 T cells in ankylosing spondylitis. Germline CDR1 and CDR2: KGHSH and LQKENI. The CDR3 spans 13 residues. Trimming shortened V by 6 bases and J by 1 base, and 9 bases separated the two germline ends. 5'-RACE, quantitative and with molecular barcodes, yielded the TCR beta libraries. MiXCR, applied by TCRdb to the 5' RACE reads, yields one record per CDR3 protein. The sample records tens of thousands of distinct CDR3 sequences, approximately 30% being singletons. Turning to this clonotype: Its target is unknown.

The study, taken as a whole, reports: Reportedly, disease-linked clones are significantly enriched in ankylosing spondylitis patients' matched synovial fluid. CD8+ by phenotype, disease-linked clones were relatively rare in peripheral blood. Seemingly characteristic of ankylosing spondylitis blood was a TCR beta motif consisting of 7 or 8 highly homologous variants.

The sequence was obtained from a male donor with ankylosing spondylitis or in good health (not recorded which). The chain links TRBV18 to TRBJ1-1; D is undetermined. Material for sequencing was blood, either unsorted or a sorted T cell fraction (not recorded which). CDR3 sequence reads: CASSHGRNTEAFF. The CDR3 DNA sequence: TGTGCCAGCTCGCACGGTCGGAACACTGAAGCTTTCTTT.